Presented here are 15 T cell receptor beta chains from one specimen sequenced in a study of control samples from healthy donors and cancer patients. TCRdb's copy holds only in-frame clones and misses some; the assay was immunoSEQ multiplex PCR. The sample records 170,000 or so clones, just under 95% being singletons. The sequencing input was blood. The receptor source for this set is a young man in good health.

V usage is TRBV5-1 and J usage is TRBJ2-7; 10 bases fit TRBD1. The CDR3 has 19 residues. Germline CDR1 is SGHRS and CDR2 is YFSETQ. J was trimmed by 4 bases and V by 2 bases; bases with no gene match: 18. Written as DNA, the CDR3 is TGCGCCAGCAGCTTATTCTCGAGACAGGGGGCGCTTCCTCCGTACGAGCAGTACTTC. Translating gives CASSLFSRQGALPPYEQYF.

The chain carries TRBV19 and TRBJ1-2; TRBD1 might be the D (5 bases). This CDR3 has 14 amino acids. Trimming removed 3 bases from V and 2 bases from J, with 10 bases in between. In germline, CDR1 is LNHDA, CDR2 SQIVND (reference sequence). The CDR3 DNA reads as TGTGCCAGTAGTATTCAGGGTGAGAACTATGGCTACACCTTC. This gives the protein CASSIQGENYGYTF. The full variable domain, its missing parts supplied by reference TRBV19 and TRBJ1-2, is DGGITQSPKYLFRKEGQNVTLSCEQNLNHDAMYWYRQDPGQGLRLIYYSQIVNDFQKGDIAEGYSVSREKKESFPLTVTSAQKNPTAFYLCASSIQGENYGYTFGSGTRLTVV.

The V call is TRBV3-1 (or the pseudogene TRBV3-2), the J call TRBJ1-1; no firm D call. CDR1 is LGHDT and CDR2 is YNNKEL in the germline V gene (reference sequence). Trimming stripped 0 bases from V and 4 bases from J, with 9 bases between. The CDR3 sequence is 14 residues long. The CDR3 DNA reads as TGTGCCAGCAGCCAAGATTATGGCGGCACTGAAGCTTTCTTT. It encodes CASSQDYGGTEAFF.

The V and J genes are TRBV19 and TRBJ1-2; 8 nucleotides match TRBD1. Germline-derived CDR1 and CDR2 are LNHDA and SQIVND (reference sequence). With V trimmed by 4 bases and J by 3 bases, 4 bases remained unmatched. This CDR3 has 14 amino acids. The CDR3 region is CASSTRTGHYGYTF. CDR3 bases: TGTGCCAGTAGTACCCGGACAGGGCACTATGGCTACACCTTC.

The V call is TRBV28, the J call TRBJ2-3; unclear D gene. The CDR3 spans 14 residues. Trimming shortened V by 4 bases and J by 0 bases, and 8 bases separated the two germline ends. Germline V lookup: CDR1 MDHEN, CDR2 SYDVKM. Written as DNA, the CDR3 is TGTGCCAGCAGTTCACCAGCTAGCACAGATACGCAGTATTTT. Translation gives CASSSPASTDTQYF.

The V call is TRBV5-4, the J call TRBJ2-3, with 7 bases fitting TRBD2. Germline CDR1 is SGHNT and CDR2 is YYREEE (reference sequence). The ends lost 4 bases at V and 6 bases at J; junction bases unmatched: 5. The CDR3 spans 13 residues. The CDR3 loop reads CASSLMGGDTQYF. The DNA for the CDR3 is TGTGCCAGCAGCCTCATGGGGGGGGATACGCAGTATTTT. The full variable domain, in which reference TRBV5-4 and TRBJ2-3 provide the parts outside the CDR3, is ETGVTQSPTHLIKTRGQQVTLRCSSQSGHNTVSWYQQALGQGPQFIFQYYREEENGRGNFPPRFSGLQFPNYSSELNVNALELDDSALYLCASSLMGGDTQYFGPGTRLTVL.

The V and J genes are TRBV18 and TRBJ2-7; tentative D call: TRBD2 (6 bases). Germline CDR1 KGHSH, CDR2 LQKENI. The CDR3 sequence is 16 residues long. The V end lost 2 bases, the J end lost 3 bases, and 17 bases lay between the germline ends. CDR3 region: CASSPNPLAKNYEQYF. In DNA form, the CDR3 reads TGTGCCAGCTCACCAAATCCCCTAGCGAAAAACTACGAGCAGTACTTC.

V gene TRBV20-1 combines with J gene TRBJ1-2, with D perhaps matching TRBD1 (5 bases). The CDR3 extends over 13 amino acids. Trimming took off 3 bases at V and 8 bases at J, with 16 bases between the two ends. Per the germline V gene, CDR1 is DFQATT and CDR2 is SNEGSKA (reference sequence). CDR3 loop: CSASLIGAVGYTF. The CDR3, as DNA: TGCAGTGCTAGTCTTATCGGGGCAGTAGGCTACACCTTC.

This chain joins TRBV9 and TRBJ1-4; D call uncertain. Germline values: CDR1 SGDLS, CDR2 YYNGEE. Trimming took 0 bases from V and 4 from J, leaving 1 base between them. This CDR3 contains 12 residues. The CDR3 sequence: CASSVDNEKLFF. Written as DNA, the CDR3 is TGTGCCAGCAGCGTAGATAATGAAAAACTGTTTTTT.

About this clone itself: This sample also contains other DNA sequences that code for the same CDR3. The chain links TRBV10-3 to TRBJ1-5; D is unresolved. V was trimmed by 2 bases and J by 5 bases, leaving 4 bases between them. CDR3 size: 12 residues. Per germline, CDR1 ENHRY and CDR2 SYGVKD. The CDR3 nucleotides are TGTGCCATCAGTGAGGGTGATCAGCCCCAGCATTTT. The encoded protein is CAISEGDQPQHF.

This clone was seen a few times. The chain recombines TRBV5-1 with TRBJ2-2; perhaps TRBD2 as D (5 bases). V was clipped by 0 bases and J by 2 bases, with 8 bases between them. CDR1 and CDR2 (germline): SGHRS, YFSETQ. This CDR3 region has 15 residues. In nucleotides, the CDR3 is TGCGCCAGCAGCTTGGCCGAGGGTAACACCGGGGAGCTGTTTTTT. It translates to CASSLAEGNTGELFF. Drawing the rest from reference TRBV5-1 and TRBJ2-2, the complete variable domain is KAGVTQTPRYLIKTRGQQVTLSCSPISGHRSVSWYQQTPGQGLQFLFEYFSETQRNKGNFPGRFSGRQFSNSRSEMNVSTLELGDSALYLCASSLAEGNTGELFFGEGSRLTVL.

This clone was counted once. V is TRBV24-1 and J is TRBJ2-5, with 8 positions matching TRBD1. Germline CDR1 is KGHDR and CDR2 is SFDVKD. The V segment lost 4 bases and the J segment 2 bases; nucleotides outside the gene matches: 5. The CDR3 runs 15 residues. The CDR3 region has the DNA TGTGCCACCAGTGACCCTGGGACAGGTCAAGAGACCCAGTACTTC. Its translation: CATSDPGTGQETQYF.

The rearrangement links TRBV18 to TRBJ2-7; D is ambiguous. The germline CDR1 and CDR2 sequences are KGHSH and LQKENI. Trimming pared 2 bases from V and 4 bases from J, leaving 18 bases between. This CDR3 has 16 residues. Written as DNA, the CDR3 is TGTGCCAGCTCACCATCGGACGGCAATGGGCAATACGAGCAGTACTTC. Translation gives CASSPSDGNGQYEQYF.

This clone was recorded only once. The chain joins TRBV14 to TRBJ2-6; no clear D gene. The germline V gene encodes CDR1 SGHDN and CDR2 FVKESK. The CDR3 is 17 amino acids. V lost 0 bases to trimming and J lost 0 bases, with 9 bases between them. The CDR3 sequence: CASSQEVGLSGANVLTF. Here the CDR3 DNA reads TGTGCCAGCAGCCAAGAAGTCGGTCTCTCTGGGGCCAACGTCCTGACTTTC.

The CDR3 DNA sequence: TGTGCCAGCTCACCAGTACAGTCGGAAGATACGCAGTATTTT. Amino acid sequence: CASSPVQSEDTQYF. The J gene is TRBJ2-3, the V gene TRBV18; the D is unclear. The length of the CDR3 is 14 residues. V was pared by 2 bases and J by 5 bases, with 11 bases between. Looked up from germline, CDR1 is KGHSH and CDR2 is LQKENI.